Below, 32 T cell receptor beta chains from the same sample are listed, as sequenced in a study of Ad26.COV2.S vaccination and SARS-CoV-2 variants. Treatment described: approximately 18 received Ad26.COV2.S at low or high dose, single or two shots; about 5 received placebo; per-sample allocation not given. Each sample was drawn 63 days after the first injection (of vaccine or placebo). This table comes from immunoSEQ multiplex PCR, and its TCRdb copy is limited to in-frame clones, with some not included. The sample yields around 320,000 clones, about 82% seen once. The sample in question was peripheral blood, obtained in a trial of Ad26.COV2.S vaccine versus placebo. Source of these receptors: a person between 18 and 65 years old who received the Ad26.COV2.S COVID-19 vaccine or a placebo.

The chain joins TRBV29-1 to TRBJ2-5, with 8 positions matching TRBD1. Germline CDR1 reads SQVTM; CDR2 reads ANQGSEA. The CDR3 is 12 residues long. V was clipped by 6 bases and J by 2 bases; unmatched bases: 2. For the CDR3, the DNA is TGCAGCGTGACAGGGGTTCAAGAGACCCAGTACTTC. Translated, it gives CSVTGVQETQYF.

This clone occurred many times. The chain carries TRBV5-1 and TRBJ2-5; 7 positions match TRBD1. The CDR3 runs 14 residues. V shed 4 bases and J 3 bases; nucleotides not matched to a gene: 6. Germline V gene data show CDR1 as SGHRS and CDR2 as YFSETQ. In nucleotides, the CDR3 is TGCGCCAGCAGCGCAGGGACAGCCAAAGAGACCCAGTACTTC. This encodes CASSAGTAKETQYF.

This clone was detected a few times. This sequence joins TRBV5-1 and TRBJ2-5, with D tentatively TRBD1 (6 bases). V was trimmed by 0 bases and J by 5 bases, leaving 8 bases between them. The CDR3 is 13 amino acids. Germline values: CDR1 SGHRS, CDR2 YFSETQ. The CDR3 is CASSLARGETQYF. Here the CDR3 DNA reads TGCGCCAGCAGCTTGGCGAGGGGGGAGACCCAGTACTTC. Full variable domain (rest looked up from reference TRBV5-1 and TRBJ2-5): KAGVTQTPRYLIKTRGQQVTLSCSPISGHRSVSWYQQTPGQGLQFLFEYFSETQRNKGNFPGRFSGRQFSNSRSEMNVSTLELGDSALYLCASSLARGETQYFGPGTRLLVL.

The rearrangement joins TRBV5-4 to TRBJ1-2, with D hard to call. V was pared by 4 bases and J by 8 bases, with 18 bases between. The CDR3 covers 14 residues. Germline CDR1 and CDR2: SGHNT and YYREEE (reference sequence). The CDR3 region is CASSRLAGLLGYTF. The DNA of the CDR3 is TGTGCCAGCAGCCGCTTAGCCGGGCTTTTAGGCTACACCTTC.

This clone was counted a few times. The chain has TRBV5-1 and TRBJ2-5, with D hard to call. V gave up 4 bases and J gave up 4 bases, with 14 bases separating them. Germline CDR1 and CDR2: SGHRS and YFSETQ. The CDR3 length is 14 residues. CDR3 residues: CASSPADPGETQYF. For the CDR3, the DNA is TGCGCCAGCAGCCCGGCGGACCCGGGAGAGACCCAGTACTTC.

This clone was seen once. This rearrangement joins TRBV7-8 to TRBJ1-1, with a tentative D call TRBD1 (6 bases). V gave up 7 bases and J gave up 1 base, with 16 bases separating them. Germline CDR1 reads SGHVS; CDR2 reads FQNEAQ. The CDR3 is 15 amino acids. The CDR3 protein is CASTVGALANTEAFF. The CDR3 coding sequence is TGTGCCAGCACCGTGGGGGCCCTCGCGAACACTGAAGCTTTCTTT.

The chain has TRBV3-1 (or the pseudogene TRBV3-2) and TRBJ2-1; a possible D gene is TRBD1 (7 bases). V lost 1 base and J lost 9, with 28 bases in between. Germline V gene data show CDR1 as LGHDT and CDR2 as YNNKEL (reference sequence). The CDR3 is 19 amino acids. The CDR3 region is CASSQVRDSPGTSITEQFF. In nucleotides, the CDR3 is TGTGCCAGCAGCCAAGTGCGGGACAGCCCCGGGACTTCAATCACTGAGCAGTTCTTC.

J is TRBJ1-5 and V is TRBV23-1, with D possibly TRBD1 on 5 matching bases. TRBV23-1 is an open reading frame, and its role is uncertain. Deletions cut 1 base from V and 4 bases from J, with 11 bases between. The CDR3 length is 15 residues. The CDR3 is CASSQFDSLNQPQHF. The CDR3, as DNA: TGCGCCAGCAGTCAATTTGACAGTTTGAATCAGCCCCAGCATTTT.

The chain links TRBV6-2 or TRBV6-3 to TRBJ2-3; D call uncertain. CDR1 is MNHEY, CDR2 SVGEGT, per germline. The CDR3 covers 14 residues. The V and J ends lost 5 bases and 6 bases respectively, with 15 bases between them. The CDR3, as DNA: TGTGCCAGCAGTACCGGTTCCATAGGGGATACGCAGTATTTT. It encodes CASSTGSIGDTQYF.

Here the CDR3 DNA reads TGCGCCAGCACTCTTCTTGGGGGCACTGAAGCTTTCTTT. The encoded protein is CASTLLGGTEAFF. This sequence joins TRBV4-1 and TRBJ1-1; D might be TRBD1 (5 bases). Trimming left V 7 bases short and J 4 bases short, with 13 bases between. Looked up from germline, CDR1 is MGHRA and CDR2 is YSYEKL. This CDR3 region has 13 residues.

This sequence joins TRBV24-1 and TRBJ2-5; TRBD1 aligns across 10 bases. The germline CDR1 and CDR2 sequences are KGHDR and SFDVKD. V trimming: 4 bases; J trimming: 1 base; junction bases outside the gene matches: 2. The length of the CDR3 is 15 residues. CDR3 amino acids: CATSDRTGGQETQYF. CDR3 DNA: TGTGCCACCAGTGACCGGACAGGGGGCCAAGAGACCCAGTACTTC.

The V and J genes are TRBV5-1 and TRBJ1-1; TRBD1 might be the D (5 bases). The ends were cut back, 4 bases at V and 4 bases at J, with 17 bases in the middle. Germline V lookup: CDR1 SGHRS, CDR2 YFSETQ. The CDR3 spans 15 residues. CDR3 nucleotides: TGCGCCAGCAGCCTTTCCCGGGGGGAGGGCACTGAAGCTTTCTTT. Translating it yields CASSLSRGEGTEAFF.

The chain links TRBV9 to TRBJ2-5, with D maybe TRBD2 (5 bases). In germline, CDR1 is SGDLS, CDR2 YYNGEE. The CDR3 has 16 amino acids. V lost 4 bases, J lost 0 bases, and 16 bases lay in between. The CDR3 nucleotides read TGTGCCAGCAGCCCCAAGGGTCGGACTTACCAAGAGACCCAGTACTTC. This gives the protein CASSPKGRTYQETQYF. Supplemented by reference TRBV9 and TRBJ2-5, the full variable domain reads DSGVTQTPKHLITATGQRVTLRCSPRSGDLSVYWYQQSLDQGLQFLIQYYNGEERAKGNILERFSAQQFPDLHSELNLSSLELGDSALYFCASSPKGRTYQETQYFGPGTRLLVL.

CDR3: CASSAGLAGEQYF. As DNA, the CDR3 is TGTGCCAGCAGCGCGGGACTAGCTGGCGAGCAGTACTTC. The J gene is TRBJ2-7, the V gene TRBV9, with TRBD2 matching 9 bases. This CDR3 is 13 amino acids long. The V and J ends lost 3 bases and 6 bases, in that order; junction bases with no gene match: 4. Germline V gene lookup returns CDR1 SGDLS and CDR2 YYNGEE.

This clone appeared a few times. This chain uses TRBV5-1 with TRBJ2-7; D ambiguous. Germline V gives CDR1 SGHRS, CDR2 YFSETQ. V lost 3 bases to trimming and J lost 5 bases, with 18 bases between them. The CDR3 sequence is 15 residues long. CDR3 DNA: TGCGCCAGCAGCTATTCAGGTAATTTAGATCACGAGCAGTACTTC. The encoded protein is CASSYSGNLDHEQYF.

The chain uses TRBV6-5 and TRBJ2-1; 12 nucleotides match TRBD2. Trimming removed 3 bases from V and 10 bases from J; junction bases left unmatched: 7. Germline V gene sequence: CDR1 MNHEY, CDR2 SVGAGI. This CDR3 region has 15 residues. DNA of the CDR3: TGTGCCAGCAGTTATGCTAGCGGGGGGGTCTGGGAGCAGTTCTTC. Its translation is CASSYASGGVWEQFF.

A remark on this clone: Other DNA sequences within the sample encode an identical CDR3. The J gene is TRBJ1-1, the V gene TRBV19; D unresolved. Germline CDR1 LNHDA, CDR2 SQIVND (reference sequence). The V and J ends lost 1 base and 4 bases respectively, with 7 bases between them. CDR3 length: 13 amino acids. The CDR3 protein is CASSIGRGTEAFF. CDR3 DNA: TGTGCCAGTAGTATAGGCCGGGGCACTGAAGCTTTCTTT.

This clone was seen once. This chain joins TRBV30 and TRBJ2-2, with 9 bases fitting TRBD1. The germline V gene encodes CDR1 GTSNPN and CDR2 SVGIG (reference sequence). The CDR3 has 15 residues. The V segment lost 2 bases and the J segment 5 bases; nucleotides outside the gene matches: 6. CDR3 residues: CAWSRWTGVTGELFF. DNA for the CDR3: TGTGCCTGGAGTAGGTGGACAGGGGTAACCGGGGAGCTGTTTTTT.

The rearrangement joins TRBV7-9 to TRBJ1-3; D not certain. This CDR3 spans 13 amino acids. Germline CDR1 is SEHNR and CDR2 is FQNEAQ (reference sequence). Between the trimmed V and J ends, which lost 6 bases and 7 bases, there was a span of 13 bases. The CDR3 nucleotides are TGTGCCAGCAGTAGTAGCGGTGGGAACACCATATATTTT. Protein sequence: CASSSSGGNTIYF. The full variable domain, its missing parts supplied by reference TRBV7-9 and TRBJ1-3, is DTGVSQNPRHKITKRGQNVTFRCDPISEHNRLYWYRQTLGQGPEFLTYFQNEAQLEKSRLLSDRFSAERPKGSFSTLEIQRTEQGDSAMYLCASSSSGGNTIYFGEGSWLTVV.

The CDR3 region has the DNA TGTGCCAGCAGTTCCGTCCGGAACACTGAAGCTTTCTTT. Encoded protein: CASSSVRNTEAFF. The chain links TRBV27 to TRBJ1-1, with D uncertain. Germline CDR1 reads MNHEY; CDR2 reads SMNVEV (reference sequence). This CDR3 comprises 13 residues. V lost 4 bases to trimming and J lost 1 base, with 7 bases between them.

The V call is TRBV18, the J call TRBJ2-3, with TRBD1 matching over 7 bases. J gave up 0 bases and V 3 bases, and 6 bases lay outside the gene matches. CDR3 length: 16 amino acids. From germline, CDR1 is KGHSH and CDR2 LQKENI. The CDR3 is CASSPYRGTSTDTQYF. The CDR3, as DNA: TGTGCCAGCTCACCTTACAGGGGAACTAGCACAGATACGCAGTATTTT.

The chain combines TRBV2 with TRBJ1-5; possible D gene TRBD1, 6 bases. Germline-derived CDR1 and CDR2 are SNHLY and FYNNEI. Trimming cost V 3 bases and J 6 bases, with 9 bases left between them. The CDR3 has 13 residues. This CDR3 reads CASSEGAGQPQHF. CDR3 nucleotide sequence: TGTGCCAGCAGTGAGGGGGCGGGTCAGCCCCAGCATTTT.

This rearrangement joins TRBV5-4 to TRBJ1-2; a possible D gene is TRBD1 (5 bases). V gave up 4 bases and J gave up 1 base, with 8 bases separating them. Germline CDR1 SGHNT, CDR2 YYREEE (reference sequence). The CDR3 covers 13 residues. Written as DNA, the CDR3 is TGTGCCAGCAGCGTGGACAATAACTATGGCTACACCTTC. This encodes CASSVDNNYGYTF.

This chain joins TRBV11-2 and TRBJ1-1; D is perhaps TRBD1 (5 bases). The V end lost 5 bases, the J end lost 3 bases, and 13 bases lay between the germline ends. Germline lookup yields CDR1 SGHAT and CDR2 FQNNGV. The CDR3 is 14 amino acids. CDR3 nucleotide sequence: TGTGCCAGCAGCCCCAGGGTGTTGGACACTGAAGCTTTCTTT. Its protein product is CASSPRVLDTEAFF.

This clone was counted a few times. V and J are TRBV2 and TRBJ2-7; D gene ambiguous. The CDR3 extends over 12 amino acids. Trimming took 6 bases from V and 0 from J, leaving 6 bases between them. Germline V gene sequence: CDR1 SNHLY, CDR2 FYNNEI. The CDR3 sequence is CASRVGSYEQYF. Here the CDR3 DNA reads TGTGCCAGCAGGGTGGGCTCCTACGAGCAGTACTTC.

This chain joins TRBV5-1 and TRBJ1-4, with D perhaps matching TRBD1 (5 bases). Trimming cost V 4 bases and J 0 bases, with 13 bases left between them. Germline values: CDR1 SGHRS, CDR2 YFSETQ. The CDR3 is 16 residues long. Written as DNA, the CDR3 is TGCGCCAGCAGCACGGGACGCGGGGCAACTAATGAAAAACTGTTTTTT. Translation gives CASSTGRGATNEKLFF.

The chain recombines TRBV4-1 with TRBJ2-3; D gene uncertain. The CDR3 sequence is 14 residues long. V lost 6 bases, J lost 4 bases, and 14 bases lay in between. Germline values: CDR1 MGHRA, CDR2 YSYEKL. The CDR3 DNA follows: TGCGCCAGCAGTCCTAAAGGGTGGGCAGATACGCAGTATTTT. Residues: CASSPKGWADTQYF.

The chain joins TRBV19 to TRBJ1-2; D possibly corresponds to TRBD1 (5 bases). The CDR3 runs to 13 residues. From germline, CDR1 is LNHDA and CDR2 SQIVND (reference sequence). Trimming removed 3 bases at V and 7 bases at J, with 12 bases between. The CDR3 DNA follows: TGTGCCAGTAGTATGGAGGGGAGGTCTGGCTACACCTTC. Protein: CASSMEGRSGYTF.

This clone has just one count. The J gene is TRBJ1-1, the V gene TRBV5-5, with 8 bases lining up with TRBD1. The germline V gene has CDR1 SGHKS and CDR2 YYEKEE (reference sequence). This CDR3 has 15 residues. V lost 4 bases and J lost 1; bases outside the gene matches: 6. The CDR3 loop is CASSPRQGTNTEAFF. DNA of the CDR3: TGTGCCAGCAGCCCCCGACAGGGGACGAACACTGAAGCTTTCTTT.

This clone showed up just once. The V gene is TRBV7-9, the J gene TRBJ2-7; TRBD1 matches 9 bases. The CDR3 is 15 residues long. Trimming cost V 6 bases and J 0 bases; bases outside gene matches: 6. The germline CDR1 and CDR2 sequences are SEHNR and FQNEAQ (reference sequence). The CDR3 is CASREYRGPSYEQYF. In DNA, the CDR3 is TGTGCCAGCAGGGAATACAGGGGGCCCTCCTACGAGCAGTACTTC. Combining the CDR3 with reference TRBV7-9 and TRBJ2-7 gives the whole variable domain DTGVSQNPRHKITKRGQNVTFRCDPISEHNRLYWYRQTLGQGPEFLTYFQNEAQLEKSRLLSDRFSAERPKGSFSTLEIQRTEQGDSAMYLCASREYRGPSYEQYFGPGTRLTVT.

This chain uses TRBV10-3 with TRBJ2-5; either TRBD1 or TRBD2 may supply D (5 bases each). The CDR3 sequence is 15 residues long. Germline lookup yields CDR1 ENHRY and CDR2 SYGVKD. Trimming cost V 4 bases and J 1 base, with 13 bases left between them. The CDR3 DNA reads TGTGCCATCAGTGGGGGAGACAGACGCCAAGAGACCCAGTACTTC. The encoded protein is CAISGGDRRQETQYF.

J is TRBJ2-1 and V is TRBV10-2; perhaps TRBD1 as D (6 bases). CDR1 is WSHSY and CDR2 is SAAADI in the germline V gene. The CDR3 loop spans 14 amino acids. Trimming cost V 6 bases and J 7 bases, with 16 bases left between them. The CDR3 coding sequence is TGCGCCAGCAGAGTTCCCAGGCAGGGGAATGAGCAGTTCTTC. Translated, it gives CASRVPRQGNEQFF.